The T cell receptor (beta chain) described here comes from a study of CD8 T cells in ankylosing spondylitis. Overall study results and limits: Ankylosing spondylitis blood appeared to be characterized by a TCR beta motif of several highly homologous variants. A subset of motif variants has previously been described in the synovial fluid and blood of reactive arthritis. In ankylosing spondylitis patients, matched synovial fluid reportedly showed significant enrichment of disease-linked clones. CD8+ by phenotype, disease-linked clones were relatively rare in peripheral blood.

The ends were cut back, 3 bases at V and 0 bases at J, with 9 bases in the middle. The CDR3 totals 14 residues. CDR1 is SGHRS, CDR2 YFSETQ, per germline. As for this clonotype: No antigen is known for it.

Quantitative molecular-barcoded 5'-RACE generated the TCR beta libraries. TCRdb re-called the 5' RACE reads through MiXCR, storing one row per CDR3 protein. The table includes about 440,000 distinct CDR3 sequences, more than 15% detected once. The origin of this receptor is a male donor with ankylosing spondylitis. V gene TRBV5-1 combines with J gene TRBJ1-1; D is unclear. Sequencing was done on a sample of blood, either unsorted or a sorted T cell fraction (not recorded which). The CDR3 region has the DNA TGCGCCAGCAGCTCGAATCCACTGAACACTGAAGCTTTCTTT. Translating gives CASSSNPLNTEAFF.